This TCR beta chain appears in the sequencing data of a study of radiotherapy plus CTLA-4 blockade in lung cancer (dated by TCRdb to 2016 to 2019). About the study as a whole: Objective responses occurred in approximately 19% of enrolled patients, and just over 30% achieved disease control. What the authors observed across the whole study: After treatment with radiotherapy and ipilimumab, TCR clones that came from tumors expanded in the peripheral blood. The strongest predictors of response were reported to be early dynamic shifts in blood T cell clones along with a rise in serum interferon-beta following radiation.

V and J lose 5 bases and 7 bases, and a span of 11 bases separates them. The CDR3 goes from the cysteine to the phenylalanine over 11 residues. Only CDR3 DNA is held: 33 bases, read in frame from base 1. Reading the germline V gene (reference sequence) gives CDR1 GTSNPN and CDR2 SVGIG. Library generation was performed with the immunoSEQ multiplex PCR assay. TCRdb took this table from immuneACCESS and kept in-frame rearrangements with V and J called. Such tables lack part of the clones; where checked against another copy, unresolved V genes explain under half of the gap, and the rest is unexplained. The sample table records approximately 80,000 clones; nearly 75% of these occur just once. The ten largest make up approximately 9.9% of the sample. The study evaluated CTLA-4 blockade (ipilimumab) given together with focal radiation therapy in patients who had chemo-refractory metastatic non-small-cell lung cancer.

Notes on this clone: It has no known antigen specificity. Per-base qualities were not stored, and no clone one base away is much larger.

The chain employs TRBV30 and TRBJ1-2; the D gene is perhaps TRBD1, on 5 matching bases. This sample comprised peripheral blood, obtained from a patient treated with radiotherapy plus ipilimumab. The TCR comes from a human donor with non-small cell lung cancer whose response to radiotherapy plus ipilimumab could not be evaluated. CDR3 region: CAWSGDLGYTF. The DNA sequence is TGTGCCTGGTCGGGGGACCTTGGCTACACCTTC.